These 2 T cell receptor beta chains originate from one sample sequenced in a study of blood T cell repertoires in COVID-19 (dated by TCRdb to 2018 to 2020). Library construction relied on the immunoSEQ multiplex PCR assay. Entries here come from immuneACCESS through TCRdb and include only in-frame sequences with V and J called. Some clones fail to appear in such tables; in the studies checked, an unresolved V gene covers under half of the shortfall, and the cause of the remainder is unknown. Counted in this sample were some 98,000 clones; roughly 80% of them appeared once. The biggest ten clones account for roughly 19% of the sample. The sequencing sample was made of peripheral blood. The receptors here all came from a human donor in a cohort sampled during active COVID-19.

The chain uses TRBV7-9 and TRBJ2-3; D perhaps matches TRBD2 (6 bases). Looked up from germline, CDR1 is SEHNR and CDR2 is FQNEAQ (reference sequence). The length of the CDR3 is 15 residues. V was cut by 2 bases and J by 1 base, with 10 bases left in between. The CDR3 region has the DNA TGTGCCAGCAGCTTACCGGGAGTAGGCACAGATACGCAGTATTTT. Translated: CASSLPGVGTDTQYF.

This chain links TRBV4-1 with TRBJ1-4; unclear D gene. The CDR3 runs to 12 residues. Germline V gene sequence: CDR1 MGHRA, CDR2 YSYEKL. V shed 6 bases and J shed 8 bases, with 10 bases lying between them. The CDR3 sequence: CASSRSEEKLFF. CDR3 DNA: TGCGCCAGCAGTCGGAGCGAAGAAAAACTGTTTTTT.